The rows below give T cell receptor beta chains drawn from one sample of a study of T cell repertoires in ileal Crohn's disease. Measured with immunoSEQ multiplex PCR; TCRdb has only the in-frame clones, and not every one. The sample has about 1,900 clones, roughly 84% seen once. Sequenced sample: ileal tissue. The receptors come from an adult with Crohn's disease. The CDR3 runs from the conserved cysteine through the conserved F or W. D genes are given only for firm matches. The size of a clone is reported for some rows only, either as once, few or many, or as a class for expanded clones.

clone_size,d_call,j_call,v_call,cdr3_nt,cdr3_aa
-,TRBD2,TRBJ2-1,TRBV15,TGTGCCACCAGCTCCCCAACGGAACTAGCGACCTACAATGAGCAGTTCTTC,CATSSPTELATYNEQFF
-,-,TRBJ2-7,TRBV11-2,TGTGCCAGCAGCTTAGTCCAGGCGGGCCAGCAGTACTTC,CASSLVQAGQQYF
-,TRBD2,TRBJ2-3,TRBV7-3,TGTGCCAGCAGCTTAAACCCTAGCGGGGATACGCAGTATTTT,CASSLNPSGDTQYF
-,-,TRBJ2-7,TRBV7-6,TGTGCCAGCAGCTTAGCGCGCGGAAAAGAAAGAGACTACGAGCAGTACTTC,CASSLARGKERDYEQYF
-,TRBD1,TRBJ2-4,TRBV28,TGTGCCAGCAGTCCTATCGGGACAGGGATTGGAAACATTCAGTACTTC,CASSPIGTGIGNIQYF
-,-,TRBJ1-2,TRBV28,TGTGCCAGCAGTTTACGCGACAGCTTCTATGGCTACACCTTC,CASSLRDSFYGYTF
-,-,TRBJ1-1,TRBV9,TGTGCCAGCAGCGTAGGGCAGGACACTGAAGCTTTCTTT,CASSVGQDTEAFF
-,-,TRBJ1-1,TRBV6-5,TGTGCCAGCAGTTACATCTGGGGGGGAAACACTGAAGCTTTCTTT,CASSYIWGGNTEAFF
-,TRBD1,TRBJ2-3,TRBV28,TGTGCCAGCCTACCATCGACAGGGAGCACAGATACGCAGTATTTT,CASLPSTGSTDTQYF
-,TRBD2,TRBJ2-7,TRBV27,TGTGCCAGCAGTTTATCTAGCGGGGTTTCCTACGAGCAGTACTTC,CASSLSSGVSYEQYF
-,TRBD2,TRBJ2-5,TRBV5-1,TGCGCCAGCAGCTTGGAGTCTAGCGGGGAAGAGACCCAGTACTTC,CASSLESSGEETQYF
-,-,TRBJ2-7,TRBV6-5,TGTGCCAGCAGGCACAGGGACTCCTACGAGCAGTACTTC,CASRHRDSYEQYF
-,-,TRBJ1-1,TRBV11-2,TGTGCCAGCAGCTCCCGGCCGGGGGTGAACACTGAAGCTTTCTTT,CASSSRPGVNTEAFF
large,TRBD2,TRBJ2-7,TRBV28,TGTGCCAGCAGTTTACCCAACCCCGGGAGGGAGCAGTACTTC,CASSLPNPGREQYF
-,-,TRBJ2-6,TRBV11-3,TGTGCCAGCAGCTTAGCCGGGGCTGGGGCCAACGTCCTGACTTTC,CASSLAGAGANVLTF
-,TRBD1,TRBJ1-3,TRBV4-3,TGCGCCAGCAGCCAACAGACAGGGGGCCCCTCTGGAAACACCATATATTTT,CASSQQTGGPSGNTIYF
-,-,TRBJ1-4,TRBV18,TGTGCCAGCTCACCAGCACGCGAGATCCGAACTAATGAAAAACTGTTTTTT,CASSPAREIRTNEKLFF
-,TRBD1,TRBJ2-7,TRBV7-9,TGTGCCAGCAGGCGCCGGGACAGTTCGGACGAGCAGTACTTC,CASRRRDSSDEQYF
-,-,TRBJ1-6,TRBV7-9,TGTGCCAGCAGCACCTCCCCAGGGATAGAATCACCCCTCCACTTT,CASSTSPGIESPLHF
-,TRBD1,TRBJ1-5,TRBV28,TGTGCCAGTCTCCGCGGGACAGGGGATCAGCCCCAGCATTTT,CASLRGTGDQPQHF
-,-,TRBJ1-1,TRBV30,TGTGACTGGGCCAATCTGGGGGGGTTGAACACTGAAGCTTTCTTT,CDWANLGGLNTEAFF
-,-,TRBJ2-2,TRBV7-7,TGTGCCAGCAGCTTAACTGTGAACACCGGGGAGCTGTTTTTT,CASSLTVNTGELFF
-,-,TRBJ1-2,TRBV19,TGTGCCAGTAGTATCGGGGTCGCTAACTATGGCTACACCTTC,CASSIGVANYGYTF
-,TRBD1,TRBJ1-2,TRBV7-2,TGTGCCAGCAGCTTTCAGGGGGCGGGTGGCTACACCTTC,CASSFQGAGGYTF
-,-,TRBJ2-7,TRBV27,TGTGCCAGCAGTTTACAGGGTCTTGGCGAGCAGTACTTC,CASSLQGLGEQYF
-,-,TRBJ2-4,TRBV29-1,TGCAGCGTTGAACTATCGACGGGAGTGGCGAACATTCAGTACTTC,CSVELSTGVANIQYF
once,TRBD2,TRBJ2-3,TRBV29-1,TGCAGCGTTGAATTTCTAGCGGGGGGCCTCTATACGCAGTATTTT,CSVEFLAGGLYTQYF
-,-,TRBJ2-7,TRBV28,TGTGCCAGCAGTTTAGTCCCCGTCACTCCCTACGAGCAGTACTTC,CASSLVPVTPYEQYF
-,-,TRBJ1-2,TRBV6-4,TGTGCCAGCAGTGAAGACGCAGGTCTGACTGGCTACACCTTC,CASSEDAGLTGYTF